Reported below is one T cell receptor (beta chain). Its cognate antigen has yet to be identified. Base qualities were left out, and no much larger clone turns up one base away. The CDR3 runs 17 residues from the cysteine to the phenylalanine. Only the CDR3 DNA is retained, 51 bases long and in frame from the first base. In the germline V gene (reference sequence), CDR1 corresponds to MNHEY and CDR2 to SMNVEV. V sheds 3 bases and J sheds 6 bases, leaving 23 bases between their ends. This sample is drawn from a study of blood T cell repertoires in COVID-19 (TCRdb year 2020). Regarding the study in general: The collaborator samples originated in the United States, Italy and Spain and spanned the acute and convalescent phases of COVID-19. The prospective study material was composed of cDNA or gDNA derived from T cells, B-cell-depleted T cells, or PBMCs. The dataset comprised deeply sampled blood TCRbeta repertoires from subjects exposed to, actively infected with, or recovered from COVID-19. A freely available public database, intended as a resource for researchers studying the immune response to SARS-CoV-2, is where the repertoires were released. The samples were drawn from two sources: the first 160 participants of the ongoing ImmuneRACE study, and fewer than 1,500 subjects contributed by 6 global collaborators. Nearly every sample came with metadata listing a de-identified subject ID, COVID-19 status, age in years and sex. Where available, HLA class I and class II types were obtained from metadata supplied by the sample provider rather than from assay-based typing. On the study overall, not on this receptor specifically: Clinical and demographic metadata were provided uncurated, with the amount varying by source and participant.

In the prospective study, participants were about 18 to 95 years old, resided in about two dozen geographic areas of the United States, and were enrolled through a virtual design. In the prospective study, cohorts were assigned on the basis of participant-reported clinical history obtained from a screening survey and a study questionnaire. ImmuneRACE Cohort 3 recovered participants were defined by two consecutive negative NP/OP PCR tests, healthcare professional clearance, or symptom resolution. Mobile phlebotomists in the prospective study collected whole blood, serum and a nasopharyngeal or oropharyngeal swab from every participant. Additional blood draws and questionnaires over an approximately 2-month period could optionally be provided by prospective study participants. Prospective study blood samples were shipped either frozen or at room temperature before DNA extraction. The immunoSEQ Assay, a bias-controlled multiplex PCR, was used to amplify TCRbeta CDR3 regions from genomic DNA. In the authors' own workflow: Nucleated cell counts per sample were estimated from amplification of reference gene primers within the assay. To quantify the absolute abundance of each unique TCRbeta CDR3 rearrangement, sequence reads were collapsed and filtered. For each sample, productive Simpson clonality was calculated as the square root of Simpson's diversity index across productive rearrangements. TCRdb holds this immuneACCESS table with in-frame rearrangements only. Some clones are missing; in checked studies, unresolved V genes explain under half, and the rest has no known cause. The V and J calls and the clone size are those of that table, but D and trimming were determined from the DNA. The sample table records approximately 270,000 clones; just over 85% of these occur just once. The top ten hold more than 1.5% of the sample.

Material: PBMCs or T cells enriched from blood (not recorded which). The sequence derives from a man in his forties who had recovered from COVID-19. In this chain, TRBV27 is recombined with TRBJ1-2; the D gene is unclear. CDR3 sequence: CASSFSGSEGRRNGYTF. The sequenced DNA: TGTGCCAGCAGTTTTAGTGGCTCGGAGGGCCGGAGGAATGGCTACACCTTC.